This T cell receptor beta chain is from a study of blood T cells in healthy people across ages. This clonotype has more than one count but fewer than ten. The CDR3 covers 14 residues. Trimming removed 7 bases from V and 8 bases from J; junction bases left unmatched: 9. The authors ran a second PCR of roughly 7 to 11 cycles using a sample-barcoded 5' primer and a J-beta primer mix. One entry per CDR3 protein results from TCRdb running MiXCR on the 5' RACE reads. The data show about 1,400,000 distinct CDR3 sequences, with 59% seen just once and about 6.3% held by the top ten. This TCR was recovered from a man aged 18-30 years in good health. The sample was blood. This chain joins TRBV12-3 or TRBV12-4 and TRBJ2-1, with 9 bases lining up with TRBD2. The CDR3 nucleotides are TGTGCCAGCACCGGGCGGGGGGGCGGTGATGAGCAGTTCTTC. Encoded protein: CASTGRGGGDEQFF.